This TCR beta chain appears in the sequencing data of a study of CD8 T cells in ankylosing spondylitis. Regarding the study as a whole: Significantly higher representation of disease-linked clones was reported for matched ankylosing spondylitis synovial fluid.

This clonotype came up many times. Its antigen is unknown. TCRdb called the 5' RACE reads again in MiXCR, with one record for every CDR3 protein. This sample yields about 100,000 distinct CDR3 sequences, of which roughly 8.8% are seen a single time; approximately 5.5% belongs to the top ten. This CDR3 contains 13 residues. Trimming stripped 2 bases from V and 5 bases from J, with 8 bases between. Germline V gene lookup returns CDR1 LGHDT and CDR2 YNNKEL (reference sequence). The receptor was derived from a male donor with ankylosing spondylitis or in good health (not recorded which). The J gene is TRBJ2-3, the V gene TRBV3-1; no clear D. Sequenced material: blood, either unsorted or a sorted T cell fraction (not recorded which). This CDR3 reads CASSQMRGDTQYF. The DNA for the CDR3 is TGTGCCAGCAGCCAAATGCGCGGAGATACGCAGTATTTT.